The clone carrying this T cell receptor (beta chain) was detected a few times. Antigen unknown. The assay used was immunoSEQ (version v3.0), run at survey level. Some clones are missing from TCRdb's copy, which holds only in-frame ones; the method was immunoSEQ multiplex PCR. This table holds fewer than 35,000 clones, 97% found once. The sample originates from a study of long-term antiretroviral therapy in people with HIV. Study conclusions and caveats: With ART, diversity went up but was still lower than in transplant donor controls. Researchers lacked any data on ART adherence, viral resistance or therapy changes.

The CDR3 is made up of 15 amino acids. Germline CDR1 is LNHDA and CDR2 is SQIVND (reference sequence). The germline V and J ends were trimmed by 0 bases and 3 bases, with 9 bases remaining between them. The origin of this receptor is a man aged 25 to 45 with HIV. V gene TRBV19 combines with J gene TRBJ2-1, with a weak D call TRBD2 (5 bases). Sequencing was performed on unsorted PBMCs, taken 6.9 years after starting antiretroviral therapy. This CDR3 reads CASSIDGADYNEQFF. The DNA of the CDR3 is TGTGCCAGTAGTATAGATGGAGCGGACTACAATGAGCAGTTCTTC.